This entry concerns a single T cell receptor (beta chain). Its antigen remains unknown. This sample was included in a study of cytomegalovirus exposure and HLA in healthy donors. The repertoire was sequenced with immunoSEQ multiplex PCR; TCRdb's copy has only in-frame clones and lacks some. This sample has over 120,000 clones, with about 87% found just once. V shed 4 bases, J shed 1 base, and the junction held 7 bases outside the gene matches. CDR3 length equals 16 residues. Germline V gene data show CDR1 as SGHRS and CDR2 as YFSETQ. General study points: That first-cohort TCR clusters tended to co-occur in the 100 to 150 validation repertoires was found in a later analysis. A list of 150 or so TCR beta chains associated with cytomegalovirus was given. Most TCR sequences were seen very rarely across donors, but some public TCRs occurred in many.

The rearrangement joins TRBV5-1 to TRBJ2-2; TRBD1 agrees at 7 bases. The clonotype was recovered from a woman aged 25 to 39 in good health and CMV-seropositive. Sequenced material: PBMCs. In nucleotides, the CDR3 is TGCGCCAGCAGCCCCCGACAGGGAATGAACACCGGGGAGCTGTTTTTT. Translation gives CASSPRQGMNTGELFF.